This is a list of T cell receptor beta chains from one sample in a study of beta chain features in type 1 diabetes. Produced via immunoSEQ multiplex PCR; TCRdb's table is partial and in-frame only. The data hold 25,000 to 30,000 clones, with around three fifths observed a single time. Sequencing was done on a sample of Tregs from blood. These receptors originate from a woman in her 30s with type 1 diabetes. The CDR3 runs from the conserved cysteine through the conserved F or W. A D gene is named only where the DNA matches it firmly. Clone size appears in some rows only: once, few, many, or a class for an expanded clone.

J gene	clone size	V gene	D gene	CDR3 protein	CDR3 DNA
TRBJ1-1	.	TRBV5-1	.	CASSPPGGRIGAFF	TGCGCCAGCAGCCCCCCTGGAGGACGGATCGGAGCTTTCTTT
TRBJ2-7	few	TRBV5-1	.	CASSLGQSPHPGFDEQYF	TGCGCCAGCAGCTTGGGGCAGTCACCCCATCCAGGCTTCGACGAGCAGTACTTC
TRBJ2-2	.	TRBV7-3	.	CASSLQSGGAGELFF	TGTGCCAGCAGCTTACAGAGCGGCGGGGCCGGGGAGCTGTTTTTT
TRBJ1-2	once	TRBV7-9	.	CASSFPGRGYTF	TGTGCCAGCAGCTTCCCGGGAAGGGGCTACACCTTC
TRBJ1-4	.	TRBV18	TRBD1	CASSPIRDSLLREKLFF	TGTGCCAGCTCACCAATCCGGGACAGTCTTTTACGTGAAAAACTGTTTTTT
TRBJ2-5	.	TRBV29-1	TRBD1	CSTGVETQYF	TGCAGCACAGGGGTCGAGACCCAGTACTTC
TRBJ2-1	.	TRBV7-6	TRBD2	CASSPTWGGLAYNEQFF	TGTGCCAGCAGCCCTACCTGGGGGGGACTAGCGTACAATGAGCAGTTCTTC
TRBJ1-1	.	TRBV6-4	.	CASSNGGGTEAFF	TGTGCCAGCAGCAACGGGGGGGGCACTGAAGCTTTCTTT
TRBJ2-3	.	TRBV7-9	.	CASSRTDTQYF	TGTGCCAGCAGCCGGACAGATACGCAGTATTTT
TRBJ1-4	.	TRBV25-1	TRBD1	CASSGNWDSFNEKLFF	TGTGCCAGCAGTGGGAACTGGGACAGCTTTAATGAAAAACTGTTTTTT
TRBJ2-3	few	TRBV11-3	.	CASSFWEYTQYF	TGTGCCAGCAGCTTTTGGGAGTATACGCAGTATTTT
TRBJ2-6	few	TRBV7-9	.	CASSRSGANVLTF	TGTGCCAGCAGCCGGTCTGGGGCCAACGTCCTGACTTTC
TRBJ2-5	.	TRBV29-1	.	CSEGESQETQYF	TGCAGCGAAGGAGAGAGCCAAGAGACCCAGTACTTC
TRBJ1-5	.	TRBV19	.	CASSIGQGRGLAQPQHF	TGTGCCAGTAGTATCGGGCAGGGAAGGGGACTTGCTCAGCCCCAGCATTTT
TRBJ1-1	once	TRBV5-1	.	CASSGNPGGTEAFF	TGCGCCAGCAGCGGTAACCCTGGCGGCACTGAAGCTTTCTTT
TRBJ1-6	.	TRBV18	.	CASSPQSAQTFFSPLHF	TGTGCCAGCTCACCACAGTCAGCACAGACCTTTTTTTCACCCCTCCACTTT